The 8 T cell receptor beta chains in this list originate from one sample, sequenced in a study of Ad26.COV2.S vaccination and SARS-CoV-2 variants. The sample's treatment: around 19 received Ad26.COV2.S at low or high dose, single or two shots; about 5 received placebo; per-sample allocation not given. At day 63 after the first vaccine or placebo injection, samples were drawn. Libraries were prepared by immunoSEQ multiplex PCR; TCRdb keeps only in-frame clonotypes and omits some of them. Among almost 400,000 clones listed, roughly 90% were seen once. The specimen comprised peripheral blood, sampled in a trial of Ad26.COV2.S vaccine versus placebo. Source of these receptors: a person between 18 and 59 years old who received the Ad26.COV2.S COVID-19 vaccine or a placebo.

The CDR3 is CAWSAPRGENYGYTF. The CDR3 DNA reads as TGTGCCTGGAGTGCGCCGAGAGGGGAGAACTATGGCTACACCTTC. J is TRBJ1-2 and V is TRBV30; TRBD1 is a possible D gene (5 bases). Germline assignment: CDR1 GTSNPN and CDR2 SVGIG (reference sequence). CDR3 length equals 15 residues. V gave up 1 base and J gave up 2 bases, with 14 bases separating them. Looking up the rest from reference TRBV30 and TRBJ1-2 gives the full variable domain: SQTIHQWPATLVQPVGSPLSLECTVEGTSNPNLYWYRQAAGRGLQLLFYSVGIGQISSEVPQNLSASRPQDRQFILSSKKLLLSDSGFYLCAWSAPRGENYGYTFGSGTRLTVV.

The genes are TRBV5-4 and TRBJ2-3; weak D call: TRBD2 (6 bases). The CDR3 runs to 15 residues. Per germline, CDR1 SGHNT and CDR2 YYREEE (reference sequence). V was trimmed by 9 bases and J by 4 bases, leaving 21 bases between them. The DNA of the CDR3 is TGTGCCACCTACAGAGGCGGGGTAGATCCAGATACGCAGTATTTT. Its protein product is CATYRGGVDPDTQYF. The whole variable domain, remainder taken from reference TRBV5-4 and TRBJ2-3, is ETGVTQSPTHLIKTRGQQVTLRCSSQSGHNTVSWYQQALGQGPQFIFQYYREEENGRGNFPPRFSGLQFPNYSSELNVNALELDDSALYLCATYRGGVDPDTQYFGPGTRLTVL.

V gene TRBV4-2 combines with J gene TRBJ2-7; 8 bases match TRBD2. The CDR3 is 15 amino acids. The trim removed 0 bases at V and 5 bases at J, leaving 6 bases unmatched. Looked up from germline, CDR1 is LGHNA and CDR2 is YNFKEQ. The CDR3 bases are TGTGCCAGCAGCCAAGAATTAGCGGGATTCGACGAGCAGTACTTC. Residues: CASSQELAGFDEQYF.

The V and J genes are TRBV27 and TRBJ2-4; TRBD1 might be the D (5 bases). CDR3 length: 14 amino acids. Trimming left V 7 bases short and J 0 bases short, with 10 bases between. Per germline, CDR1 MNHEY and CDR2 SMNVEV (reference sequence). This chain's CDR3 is CASMGRLAKNIQYF. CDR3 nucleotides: TGTGCCAGCATGGGGCGGCTAGCCAAAAACATTCAGTACTTC.

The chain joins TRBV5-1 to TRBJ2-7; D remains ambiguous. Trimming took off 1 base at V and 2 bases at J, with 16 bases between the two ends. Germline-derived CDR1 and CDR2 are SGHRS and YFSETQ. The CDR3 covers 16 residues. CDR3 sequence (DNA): TGCGCCAGCAGCTTGAGTGTCCAGGCCCTAACCTACGAGCAGTACTTC. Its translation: CASSLSVQALTYEQYF.

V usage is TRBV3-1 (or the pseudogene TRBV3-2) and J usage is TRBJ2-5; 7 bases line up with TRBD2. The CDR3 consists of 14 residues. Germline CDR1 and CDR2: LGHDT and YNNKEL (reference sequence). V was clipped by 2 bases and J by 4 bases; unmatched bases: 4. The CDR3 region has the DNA TGTGCCAGCAGCCAAACGCCGGGAGGAGAGACCCAGTACTTC. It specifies CASSQTPGGETQYF.

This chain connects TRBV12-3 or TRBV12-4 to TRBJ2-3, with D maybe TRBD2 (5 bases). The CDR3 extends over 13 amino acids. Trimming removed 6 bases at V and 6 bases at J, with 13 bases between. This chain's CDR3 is CASSGGAGDTQYF. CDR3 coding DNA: TGTGCCAGCAGCGGTGGTGCGGGCGATACGCAGTATTTT.

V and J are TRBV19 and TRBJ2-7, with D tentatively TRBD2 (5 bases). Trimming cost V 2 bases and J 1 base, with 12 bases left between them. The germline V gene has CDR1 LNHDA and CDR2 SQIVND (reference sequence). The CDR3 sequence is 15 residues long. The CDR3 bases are TGTGCCAGTAGTATATCCCTCGGCGGGTCCTACGAGCAGTACTTC. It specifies CASSISLGGSYEQYF. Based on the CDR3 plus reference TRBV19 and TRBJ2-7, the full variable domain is DGGITQSPKYLFRKEGQNVTLSCEQNLNHDAMYWYRQDPGQGLRLIYYSQIVNDFQKGDIAEGYSVSREKKESFPLTVTSAQKNPTAFYLCASSISLGGSYEQYFGPGTRLTVT.